Listed below are T cell receptor beta chains from one sample, sequenced in a study of blood T cell repertoires in COVID-19. TCRdb's table, derived via immunoSEQ multiplex PCR, lists solely in-frame clones and lacks some. The data show about 210,000 clones, with 80% to 90% seen just once and around 7% held by the top ten. The sequencing input was PBMCs or T cells enriched from blood (not recorded which). All receptors come from a man aged 25-45 years in a cohort exposed to, infected with or recovered from COVID-19 (not recorded which). Both conserved end residues are part of each CDR3. D genes are given only for firm matches. The size of a clone is reported for some rows only, either as once, few or many, or as a class for expanded clones.

NA,19,TRBJ2-5,NA,TRBV18,TGTGCCAGCTCACCAATTATCGACAGAAACATATTATCTTGGGAGACCCAGTACTTC,CASSPIIDRNILSWETQYF
NA,16,TRBJ1-5,NA,TRBV28,TGTGCCAGCATACCGCGGGGGGGGTCAAGCAATCAGCCCCAGCATTTT,CASIPRGGSSNQPQHF
TRBD2,13,TRBJ2-5,NA,TRBV6-4,TGTGCCAGCAGTGGACTAGCGGGAGGGCCCCAGTACTTC,CASSGLAGGPQYF
NA,17,TRBJ1-6,NA,TRBV5-6,TGTGCCAGCAGCTTGGCCAAATCCCCACAGAATAATTCACCCCTCCACTTT,CASSLAKSPQNNSPLHF
NA,14,TRBJ1-2,NA,TRBV19,TGTGCCAGTAGTAAGACACAAGCTAACTATGGCTACACCTTC,CASSKTQANYGYTF
TRBD1,15,TRBJ2-3,NA,TRBV5-8,TGTGCCAGCGCACACAGGGGATCTTACACAGATACGCAGTATTTT,CASAHRGSYTDTQYF
TRBD1,13,TRBJ1-1,NA,TRBV19,TGTGCCAGTAGTATTGACAGGGGGGCTGGGGCTTTCTTT,CASSIDRGAGAFF
TRBD2,19,TRBJ2-1,few,TRBV7-9,TGTGCCAGCAGGCCCGGGACTAGCGGCACTACTCACTCCTACAATGAGCAGTTCTTC,CASRPGTSGTTHSYNEQFF
TRBD1,12,TRBJ1-2,NA,TRBV9,TGTGCCAGCAGCAACCACAGGGGCGGCTACACCTTC,CASSNHRGGYTF
TRBD1,15,TRBJ2-7,NA,TRBV5-1,TGCGCCAGCAGCTTGGCCGGGACAGGGGGGTACGAGCAGTACTTC,CASSLAGTGGYEQYF
TRBD1,19,TRBJ1-3,NA,TRBV7-8,TGTGCCAGCAGCCCTCACCGATTGGACAGGCGATCCTCTGGAAACACCATATATTTT,CASSPHRLDRRSSGNTIYF
TRBD1,15,TRBJ1-1,NA,TRBV6-5,TGTGCCAGCAGTCCAAGGACAGGGGGGCTCACTGAAGCTTTCTTT,CASSPRTGGLTEAFF
NA,15,TRBJ1-1,NA,TRBV9,TGTGCCAGCAGCGTAGAAGGGACATCAAACACTGAAGCTTTCTTT,CASSVEGTSNTEAFF
TRBD1,14,TRBJ1-1,NA,TRBV2,TGTGCCAGCAGGGGACCAGGGGGCGTATCTGAAGCTTTCTTT,CASRGPGGVSEAFF
TRBD2,14,TRBJ2-7,NA,TRBV7-6,TGTGCCAGCAGCCTGGGGCTAGCGGGAGCGGAGCAGTACTTC,CASSLGLAGAEQYF
TRBD1,14,TRBJ1-6,NA,TRBV19,TGTGCCAGTAGTCGGGACAGAGGAAATTCACCCCTCCACTTT,CASSRDRGNSPLHF
NA,15,TRBJ1-5,NA,TRBV5-6,TGTGCCAGCAGCTTGTACCACAGGGAAAATCAGCCCCAGCATTTT,CASSLYHRENQPQHF
TRBD1,16,TRBJ1-3,NA,TRBV18,TGTGCCAGCTCGCCGGGACAGGGGGCCTGGGGGAACACCATATATTTT,CASSPGQGAWGNTIYF
TRBD1,17,TRBJ1-3,NA,TRBV9,TGTGCCAGCAGCGTATACGGCGAGGGGGCCGGTGGAAACACCATATATTTT,CASSVYGEGAGGNTIYF
NA,14,TRBJ2-7,once,TRBV5-5,TGTGCCAGCAGCTTCAGGCGTACCCCCTACGAGCAGTACTTC,CASSFRRTPYEQYF
TRBD1,14,TRBJ2-7,NA,TRBV29-1,TGCAGCGCCCGAGCCCGGGACAGGTCCTACGAGCAGTACTTC,CSARARDRSYEQYF
TRBD1,14,TRBJ2-7,NA,TRBV28,TGTGCCAGCAGCCGCCCCGGGACAGGGTACGAGCAGTACTTC,CASSRPGTGYEQYF
TRBD2,15,TRBJ2-2,NA,TRBV5-4,TGTGCCAGCAGCTTAGCGGGACCTGGCACCGGGGAGCTGTTTTTT,CASSLAGPGTGELFF
NA,14,TRBJ1-6,NA,TRBV19,TGTGCCAGTAATGAGGACTCCTATAATTCACCCCTCCACTTT,CASNEDSYNSPLHF
TRBD2,16,TRBJ2-2,few,TRBV5-1,TGCGCCAGCAGCTGGACTAGCGGGACAAACACCGGGGAGCTGTTTTTT,CASSWTSGTNTGELFF
TRBD2,17,TRBJ2-3,NA,TRBV7-3,TGTGCCAGCAGCTTACTCCCAGGGAGGGTGGGCACAGATACGCAGTATTTT,CASSLLPGRVGTDTQYF
NA,14,TRBJ1-1,NA,TRBV5-1,TGCGCCAGCAGCTTGACAGGAATGAACACTGAAGCTTTCTTT,CASSLTGMNTEAFF
TRBD2,16,TRBJ2-7,NA,TRBV7-2,TGTGCCAGCAGCTTAGCGCCTAGCGGGGACCCTTACGAGCAGTACTTC,CASSLAPSGDPYEQYF
TRBD1,15,TRBJ1-1,NA,TRBV7-8,TGTGCCAGCAGCTTTATAAGGGGGCAAAAAACTGAAGCTTTCTTT,CASSFIRGQKTEAFF
NA,14,TRBJ1-2,NA,TRBV7-2,TGTGCCAGCAGCTTAAAGACAGCTAACTATGGCTACACCTTC,CASSLKTANYGYTF
TRBD2,14,TRBJ2-1,NA,TRBV28,TGTGCCAGTGTTACTAGCGGGAGTAGCGGTGAGCAGTTCTTC,CASVTSGSSGEQFF
NA,15,TRBJ2-1,few,TRBV19,TGTGCCAGTAGTAACGGCGGAATTTACTACAATGAGCAGTTCTTC,CASSNGGIYYNEQFF
TRBD2,17,TRBJ2-7,NA,TRBV18,TGTGCCAGCTCACCACCAGGGAGGGGAGGTCATCTCTACGAGCAGTACTTC,CASSPPGRGGHLYEQYF
TRBD2,17,TRBJ2-7,NA,TRBV5-1,TGCGCCAGCAGCCTAAAGACTAGCGGGAGGACCTCCTACGAGCAGTACTTC,CASSLKTSGRTSYEQYF
NA,17,TRBJ1-4,NA,TRBV19,TGTGCCAGTAGTATCGGCGGAGAGGACAGAGTGTATGAAAAACTGTTTTTT,CASSIGGEDRVYEKLFF
NA,12,TRBJ1-1,once,TRBV7-9,TGTGCCAGCAGTCCAGGCCGCACTGAAGCTTTCTTT,CASSPGRTEAFF
TRBD1,15,TRBJ2-2,NA,TRBV11-3,TGTGCCTCGGGACAGGGCGTTTCGAACACCGGGGAGCTGTTTTTT,CASGQGVSNTGELFF
TRBD1,14,TRBJ1-1,NA,TRBV7-3,TGTGCCAGCAGCCTAACAGGGGGCAACACTGAAGCTTTCTTT,CASSLTGGNTEAFF
NA,14,TRBJ1-1,NA,TRBV3-1/TRBV3-2,TGTGCCAGCAGCCCCACACGGAGCAACACTGAAGCTTTCTTT,CASSPTRSNTEAFF
TRBD1,16,TRBJ1-2,NA,TRBV27,TGTGCCAGCAGTTTGGGGACAGGGAGATTTAACTATGGCTACACCTTC,CASSLGTGRFNYGYTF
NA,17,TRBJ2-3,NA,TRBV7-9,TGTGCCAGCAGCCCATCGCCCCTCTCGGCGGACACAGATACGCAGTATTTT,CASSPSPLSADTDTQYF
TRBD1,14,TRBJ1-2,once,TRBV2,TGTGCCAGCAGTGTACTCGACAGGGACTATGGCTACACCTTC,CASSVLDRDYGYTF
NA,13,TRBJ1-2,NA,TRBV9,TGTGCCAGCAGCCTCAGCGCATTCTATGGCTACACCTTC,CASSLSAFYGYTF
NA,11,TRBJ1-1,NA,TRBV2,TGTGCCCTCGCTCTGAGAACTGAAGCTTTCTTT,CALALRTEAFF
TRBD1,14,TRBJ1-6,few,TRBV4-3,TGCGCCAGCAGCCGGGACAGGGCTAATTCACCCCTCCACTTT,CASSRDRANSPLHF
NA,15,TRBJ2-7,NA,TRBV11-2,TGTGCCAGCAGCCAGGACAGTTCGAACTCCTACGAGCAGTACTTC,CASSQDSSNSYEQYF
TRBD1,14,TRBJ1-1,NA,TRBV29-1,TGCAGCGTTCGTCACTGGACAGGCAGCACTGAAGCTTTCTTT,CSVRHWTGSTEAFF
NA,18,TRBJ1-5,NA,TRBV20-1,TGCAGTGCTAGTATGTCTTGGCAGTTCGAAAGTAGCAATCAGCCCCAGCATTTT,CSASMSWQFESSNQPQHF
NA,16,TRBJ2-7,NA,TRBV12-2,TGTGCAAGTCGCGCCTATATAGCGGGAGTTAACTACGAGCAGTACTTC,CASRAYIAGVNYEQYF
NA,17,TRBJ2-5,once,TRBV27,TGTGCCAGCAGCTTTAGTAGGGGGAGAGTTTCGGGCGAGACCCAGTACTTC,CASSFSRGRVSGETQYF
TRBD1,13,TRBJ2-7,few,TRBV6-4,TGTGCCAGCAGTTCTGAGACAGGGGGGGAGCAGTACTTC,CASSSETGGEQYF
NA,13,TRBJ1-1,NA,TRBV2,TGTGCCAGCAAAGGAGGGGCAAACACTGAAGCTTTCTTT,CASKGGANTEAFF
NA,16,TRBJ1-2,once,TRBV19,TGTGCCAGTAGCAGAGCCACGGGTATAGCTAACTATGGCTACACCTTC,CASSRATGIANYGYTF